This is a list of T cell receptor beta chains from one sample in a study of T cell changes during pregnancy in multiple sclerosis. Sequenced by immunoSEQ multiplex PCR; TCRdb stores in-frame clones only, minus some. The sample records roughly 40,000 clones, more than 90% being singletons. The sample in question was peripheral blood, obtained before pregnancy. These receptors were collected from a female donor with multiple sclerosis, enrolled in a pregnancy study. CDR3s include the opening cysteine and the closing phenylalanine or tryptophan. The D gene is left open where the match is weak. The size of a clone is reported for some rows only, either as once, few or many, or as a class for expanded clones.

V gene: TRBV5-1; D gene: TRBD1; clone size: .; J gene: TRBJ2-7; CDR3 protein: CASSSGGGTGGNEQYF; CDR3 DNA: TGCGCCAGCAGCTCGGGGGGTGGGACAGGGGGCAACGAGCAGTACTTC
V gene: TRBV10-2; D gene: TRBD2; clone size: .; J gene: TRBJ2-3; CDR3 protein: CASTKRGGLEDTQYF; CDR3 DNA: TGCGCCAGCACCAAAAGGGGGGGACTAGAAGATACGCAGTATTTT
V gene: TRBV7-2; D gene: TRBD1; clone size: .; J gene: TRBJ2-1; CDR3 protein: CASSPWGQGNNEQFF; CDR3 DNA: TGTGCCAGCAGTCCATGGGGACAGGGTAACAATGAGCAGTTCTTC
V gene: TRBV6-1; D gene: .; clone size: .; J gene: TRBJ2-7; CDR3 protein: CASSDPGGHYEQYF; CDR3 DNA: TGTGCCAGCAGTGACCCGGGGGGCCACTACGAGCAGTACTTC
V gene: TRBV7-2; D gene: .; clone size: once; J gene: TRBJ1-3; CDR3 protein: CASSYRPPGSGNTIYF; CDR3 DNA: TGTGCCAGCAGCTATCGTCCCCCAGGGTCTGGAAACACCATATATTTT
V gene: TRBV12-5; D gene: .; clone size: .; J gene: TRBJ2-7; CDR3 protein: CASGLGGSREQYF; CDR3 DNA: TGTGCTAGTGGTTTGGGGGGCTCGAGGGAGCAGTACTTC
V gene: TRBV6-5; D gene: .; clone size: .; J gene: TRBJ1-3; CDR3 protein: CASSYGQNSGNTIYF; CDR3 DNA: TGTGCCAGCAGTTATGGACAGAACTCTGGAAACACCATATATTTT
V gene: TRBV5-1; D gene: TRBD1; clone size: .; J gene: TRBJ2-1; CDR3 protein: CASSWTGNNEQFF; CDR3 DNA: TGCGCCAGCAGCTGGACAGGGAACAATGAGCAGTTCTTC
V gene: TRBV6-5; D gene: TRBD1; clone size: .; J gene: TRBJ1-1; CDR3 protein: CASSRGGTGQTEAFF; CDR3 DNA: TGTGCCAGCAGTCGAGGGGGGACAGGGCAAACTGAAGCTTTCTTT
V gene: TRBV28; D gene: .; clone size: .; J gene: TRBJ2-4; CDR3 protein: CASSPPGAKNIQYF; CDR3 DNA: TGTGCCAGCAGTCCGCCCGGTGCCAAAAACATTCAGTACTTC
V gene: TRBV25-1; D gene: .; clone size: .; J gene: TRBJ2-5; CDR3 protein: CASSEYATGRNWQETQYF; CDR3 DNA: TGTGCCAGCAGTGAATACGCCACAGGTCGTAATTGGCAAGAGACCCAGTACTTC
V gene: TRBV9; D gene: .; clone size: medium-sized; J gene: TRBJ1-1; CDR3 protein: CASSVSGGGLTEAFF; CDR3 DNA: TGTGCCAGCAGCGTATCGGGGGGCGGTTTGACTGAAGCTTTCTTT